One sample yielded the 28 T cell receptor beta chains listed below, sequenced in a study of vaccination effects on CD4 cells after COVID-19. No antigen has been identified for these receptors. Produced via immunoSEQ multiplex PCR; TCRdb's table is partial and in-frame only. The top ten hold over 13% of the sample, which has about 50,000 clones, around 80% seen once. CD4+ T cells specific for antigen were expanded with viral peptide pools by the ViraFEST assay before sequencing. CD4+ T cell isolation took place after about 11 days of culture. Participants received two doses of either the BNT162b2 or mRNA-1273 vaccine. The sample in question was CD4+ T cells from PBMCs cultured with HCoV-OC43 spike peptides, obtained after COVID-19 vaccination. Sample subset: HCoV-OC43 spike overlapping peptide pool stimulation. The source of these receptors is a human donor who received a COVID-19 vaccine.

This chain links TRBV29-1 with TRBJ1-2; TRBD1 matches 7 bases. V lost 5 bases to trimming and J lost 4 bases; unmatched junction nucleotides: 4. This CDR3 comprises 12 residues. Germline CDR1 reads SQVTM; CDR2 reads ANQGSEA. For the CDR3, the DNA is TGCAGCGTTAGACAGGGTTCCTATGGCTACACCTTC. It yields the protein CSVRQGSYGYTF.

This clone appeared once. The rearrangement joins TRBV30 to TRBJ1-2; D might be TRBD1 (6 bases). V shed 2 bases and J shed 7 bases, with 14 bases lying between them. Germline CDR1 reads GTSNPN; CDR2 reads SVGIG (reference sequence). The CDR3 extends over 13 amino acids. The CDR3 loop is CAWSQIQGGGYTF. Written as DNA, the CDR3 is TGTGCCTGGAGTCAAATACAGGGCGGTGGCTACACCTTC.

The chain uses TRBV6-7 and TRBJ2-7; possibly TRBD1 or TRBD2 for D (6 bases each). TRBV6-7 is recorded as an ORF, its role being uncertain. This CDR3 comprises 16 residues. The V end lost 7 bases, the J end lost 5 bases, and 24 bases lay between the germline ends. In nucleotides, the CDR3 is TGTGCCAGCACCCTTCGACTACCGGGGGCGCACGACGAGCAGTACTTC. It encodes CASTLRLPGAHDEQYF.

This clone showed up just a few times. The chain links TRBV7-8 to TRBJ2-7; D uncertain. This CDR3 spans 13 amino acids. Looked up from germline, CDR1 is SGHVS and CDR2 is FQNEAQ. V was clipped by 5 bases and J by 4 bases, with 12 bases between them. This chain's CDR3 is CASSRNWGYEQYF. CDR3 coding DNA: TGTGCCAGCAGCCGCAACTGGGGATACGAGCAGTACTTC. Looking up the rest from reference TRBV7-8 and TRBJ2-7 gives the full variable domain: GAGVSQSPRYKVAKRGQDVALRCDPISGHVSLFWYQQALGQGPEFLTYFQNEAQLDKSGLPSDRFFAERPEGSVSTLKIQRTQQEDSAVYLCASSRNWGYEQYFGPGTRLTVT.

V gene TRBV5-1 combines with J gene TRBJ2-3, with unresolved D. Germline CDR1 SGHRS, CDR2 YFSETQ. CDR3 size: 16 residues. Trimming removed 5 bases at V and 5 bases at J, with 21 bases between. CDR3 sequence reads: CASRPDFSHMRDTQYF. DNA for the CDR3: TGCGCCAGCAGGCCCGACTTTAGCCATATGAGAGATACGCAGTATTTT.

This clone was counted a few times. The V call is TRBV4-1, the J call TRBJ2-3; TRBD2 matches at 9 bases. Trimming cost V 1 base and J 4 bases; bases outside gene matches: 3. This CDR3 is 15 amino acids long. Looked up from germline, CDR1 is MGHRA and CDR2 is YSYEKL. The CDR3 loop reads CASSQGLAAPDTQYF. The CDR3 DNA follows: TGCGCCAGCAGCCAAGGACTAGCGGCCCCAGATACGCAGTATTTT.

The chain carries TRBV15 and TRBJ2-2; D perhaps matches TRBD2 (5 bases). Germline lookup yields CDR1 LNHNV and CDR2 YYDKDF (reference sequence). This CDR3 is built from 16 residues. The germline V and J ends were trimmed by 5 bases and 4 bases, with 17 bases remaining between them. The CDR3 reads CATSGPGEESTGELFF. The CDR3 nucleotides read TGTGCCACCAGCGGACCCGGGGAAGAGAGCACCGGGGAGCTGTTTTTT.

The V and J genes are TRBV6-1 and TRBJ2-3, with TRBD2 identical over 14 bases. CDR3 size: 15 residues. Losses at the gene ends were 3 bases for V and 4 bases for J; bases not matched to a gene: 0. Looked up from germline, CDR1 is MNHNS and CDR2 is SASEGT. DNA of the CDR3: TGTGCCAGCAGTGAGACTAGCGGGGGGGCAGATACGCAGTATTTT. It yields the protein CASSETSGGADTQYF.

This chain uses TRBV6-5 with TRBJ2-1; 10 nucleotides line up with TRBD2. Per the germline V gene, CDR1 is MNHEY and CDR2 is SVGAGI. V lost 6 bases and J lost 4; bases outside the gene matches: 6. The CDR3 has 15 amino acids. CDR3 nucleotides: TGTGCCAGCAGGAAGACTAGCGGGCGTTACAATGAGCAGTTCTTC. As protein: CASRKTSGRYNEQFF.

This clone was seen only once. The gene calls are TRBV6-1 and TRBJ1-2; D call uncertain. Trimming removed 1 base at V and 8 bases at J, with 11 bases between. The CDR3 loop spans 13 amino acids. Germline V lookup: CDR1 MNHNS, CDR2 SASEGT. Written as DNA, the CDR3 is TGTGCCAGCAGTGAAGGGACGGTCTTAGGCTACACCTTC. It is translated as CASSEGTVLGYTF.

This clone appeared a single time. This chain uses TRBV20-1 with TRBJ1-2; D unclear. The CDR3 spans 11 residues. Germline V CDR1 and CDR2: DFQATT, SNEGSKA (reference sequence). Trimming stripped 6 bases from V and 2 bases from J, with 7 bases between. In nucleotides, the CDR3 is TGCAGTGCAATCGCGAACTATGGCTACACCTTC. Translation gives CSAIANYGYTF.

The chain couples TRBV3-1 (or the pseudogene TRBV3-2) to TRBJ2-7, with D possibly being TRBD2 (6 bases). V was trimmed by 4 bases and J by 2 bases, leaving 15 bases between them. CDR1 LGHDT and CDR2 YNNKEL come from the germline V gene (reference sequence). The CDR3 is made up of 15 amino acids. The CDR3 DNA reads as TGTGCCAGCAGCCGGGGGAGGAGTGGGGCCTACGAGCAGTACTTC. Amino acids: CASSRGRSGAYEQYF.

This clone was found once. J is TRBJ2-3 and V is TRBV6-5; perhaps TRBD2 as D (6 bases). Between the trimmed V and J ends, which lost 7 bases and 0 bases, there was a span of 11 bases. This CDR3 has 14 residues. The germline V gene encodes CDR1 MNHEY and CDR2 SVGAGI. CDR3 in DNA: TGTGCCAGCAAGTCTAGCGCGAGCACAGATACGCAGTATTTT. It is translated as CASKSSASTDTQYF.

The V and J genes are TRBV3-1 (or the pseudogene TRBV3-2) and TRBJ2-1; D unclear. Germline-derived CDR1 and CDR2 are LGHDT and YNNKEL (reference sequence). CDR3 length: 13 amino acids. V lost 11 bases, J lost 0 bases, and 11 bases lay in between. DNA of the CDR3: TGTGCCGCCGGTAAGAGCTCCTACAATGAGCAGTTCTTC. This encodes CAAGKSSYNEQFF.

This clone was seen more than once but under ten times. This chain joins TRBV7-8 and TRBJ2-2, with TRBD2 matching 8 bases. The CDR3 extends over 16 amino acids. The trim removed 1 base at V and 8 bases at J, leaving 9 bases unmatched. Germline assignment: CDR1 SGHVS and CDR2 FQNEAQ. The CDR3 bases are TGTGCCAGCAGCTTAGGGAGGACTAGCCTTGCGGGGGAGCTGTTTTTT. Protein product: CASSLGRTSLAGELFF.

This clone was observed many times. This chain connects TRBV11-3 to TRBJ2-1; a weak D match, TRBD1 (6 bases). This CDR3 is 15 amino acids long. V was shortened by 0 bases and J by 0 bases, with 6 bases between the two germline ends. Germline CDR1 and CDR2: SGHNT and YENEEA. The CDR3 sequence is CASSLEQGSYNEQFF. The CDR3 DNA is TGTGCCAGCAGCTTAGAACAGGGCTCCTACAATGAGCAGTTCTTC.

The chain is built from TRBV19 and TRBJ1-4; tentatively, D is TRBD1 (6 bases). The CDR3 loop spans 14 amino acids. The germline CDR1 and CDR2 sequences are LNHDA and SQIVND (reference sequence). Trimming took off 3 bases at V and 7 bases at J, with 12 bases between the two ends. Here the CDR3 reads CASSISGAGEKLFF. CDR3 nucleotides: TGTGCCAGTAGTATCTCGGGGGCGGGTGAAAAACTGTTTTTT.

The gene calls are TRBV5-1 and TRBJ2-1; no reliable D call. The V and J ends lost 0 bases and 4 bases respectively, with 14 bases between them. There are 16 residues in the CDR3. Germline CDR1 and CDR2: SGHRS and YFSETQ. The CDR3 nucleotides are TGCGCCAGCAGCTTGGCCCCAGATATGGGGTACAATGAGCAGTTCTTC. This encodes CASSLAPDMGYNEQFF.

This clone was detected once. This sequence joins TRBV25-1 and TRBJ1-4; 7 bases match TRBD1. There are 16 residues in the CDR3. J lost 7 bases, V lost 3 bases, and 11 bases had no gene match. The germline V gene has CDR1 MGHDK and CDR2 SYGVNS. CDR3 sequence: CASSDPRGTAGEKLFF. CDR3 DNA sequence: TGTGCCAGCAGTGACCCTAGGGGGACAGCGGGTGAAAAACTGTTTTTT.

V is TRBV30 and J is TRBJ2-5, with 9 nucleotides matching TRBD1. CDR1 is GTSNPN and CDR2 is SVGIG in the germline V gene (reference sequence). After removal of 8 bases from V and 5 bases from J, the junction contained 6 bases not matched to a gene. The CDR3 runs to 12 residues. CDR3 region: CARRQGGETQYF. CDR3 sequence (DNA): TGTGCCCGTCGACAGGGGGGTGAGACCCAGTACTTC.

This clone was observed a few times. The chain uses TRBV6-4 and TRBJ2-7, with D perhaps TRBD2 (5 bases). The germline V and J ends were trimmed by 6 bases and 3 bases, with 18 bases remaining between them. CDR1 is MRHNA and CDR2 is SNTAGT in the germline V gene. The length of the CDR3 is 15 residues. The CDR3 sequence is CASSRGRRKIYEQYF. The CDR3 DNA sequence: TGTGCCAGCAGCAGAGGGCGACGGAAGATCTACGAGCAGTACTTC.

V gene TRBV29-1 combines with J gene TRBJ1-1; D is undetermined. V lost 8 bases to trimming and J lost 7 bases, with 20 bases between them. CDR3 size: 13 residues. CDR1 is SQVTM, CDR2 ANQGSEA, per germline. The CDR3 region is CSHLGLERIEAFF. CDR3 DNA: TGCAGCCACCTGGGGTTAGAAAGGATTGAAGCTTTCTTT. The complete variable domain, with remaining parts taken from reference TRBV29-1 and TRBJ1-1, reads SAVISQKPSRDICQRGTSLTIQCQVDSQVTMMFWYRQQPGQSLTLIATANQGSEATYESGFVIDKFPISRPNLTFSTLTVSNMSPEDSSIYLCSHLGLERIEAFFGQGTRLTVV.

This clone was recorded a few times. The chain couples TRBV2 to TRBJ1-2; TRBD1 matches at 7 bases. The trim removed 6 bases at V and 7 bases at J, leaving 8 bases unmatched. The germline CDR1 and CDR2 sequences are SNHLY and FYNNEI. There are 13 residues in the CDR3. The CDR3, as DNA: TGTGCCAGCAGAGAACAGGGGAGGTCTGGCTACACCTTC. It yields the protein CASREQGRSGYTF.

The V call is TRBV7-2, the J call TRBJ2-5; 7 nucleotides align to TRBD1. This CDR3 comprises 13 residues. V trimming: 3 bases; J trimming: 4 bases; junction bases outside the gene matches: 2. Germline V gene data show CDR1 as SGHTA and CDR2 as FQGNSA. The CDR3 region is CASSFPGGETQYF. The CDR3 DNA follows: TGTGCCAGCAGCTTCCCAGGGGGAGAGACCCAGTACTTC.

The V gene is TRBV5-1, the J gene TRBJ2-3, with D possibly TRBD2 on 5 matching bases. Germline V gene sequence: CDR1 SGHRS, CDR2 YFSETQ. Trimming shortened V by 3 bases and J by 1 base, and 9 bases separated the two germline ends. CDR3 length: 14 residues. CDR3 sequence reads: CASSSGTRTDTQYF. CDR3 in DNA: TGCGCCAGCAGCTCGGGAACCCGCACAGATACGCAGTATTTT.

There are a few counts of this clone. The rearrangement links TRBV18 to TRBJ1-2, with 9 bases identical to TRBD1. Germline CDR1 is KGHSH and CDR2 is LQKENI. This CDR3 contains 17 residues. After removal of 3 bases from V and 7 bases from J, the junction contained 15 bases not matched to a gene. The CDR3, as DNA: TGTGCCAGCTCACCCCCTGCGTTTGTCGGGACAGGGCTTGGCTACACCTTC. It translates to CASSPPAFVGTGLGYTF.

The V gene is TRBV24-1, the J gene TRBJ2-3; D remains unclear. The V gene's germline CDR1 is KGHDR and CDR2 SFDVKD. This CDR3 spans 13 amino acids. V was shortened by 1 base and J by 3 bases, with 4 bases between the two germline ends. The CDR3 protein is CATSDFRTDTQYF. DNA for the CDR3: TGTGCCACCAGTGATTTCCGGACAGATACGCAGTATTTT.

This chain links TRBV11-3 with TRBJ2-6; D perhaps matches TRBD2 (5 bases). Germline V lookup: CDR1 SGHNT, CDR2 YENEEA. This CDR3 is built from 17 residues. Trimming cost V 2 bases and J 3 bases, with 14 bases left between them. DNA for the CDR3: TGTGCCAGCAGCTTATCGCAAGGAGGCTTTGGGGCCAACGTCCTGACTTTC. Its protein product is CASSLSQGGFGANVLTF. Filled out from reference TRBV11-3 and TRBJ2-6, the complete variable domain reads EAGVVQSPRYKIIEKKQPVAFWCNPISGHNTLYWYLQNLGQGPELLIRYENEEAVDDSQLPKDRFSAERLKGVDSTLKIQPAELGDSAVYLCASSLSQGGFGANVLTFGAGSRLTVL.